The following is a TCR beta chain sequence with its context. This clone's antigen is unknown. Per-base quality was not reported, and no clone a single base away is much larger than it. Samples from volunteer blood donors who had recovered from COVID-19 were contributed by a second Seattle source. Each collaborating institution followed its own protocols to collect whole blood in K2EDTA tubes. For TCRbeta analysis, collaborators shipped samples as frozen whole blood, isolated PBMCs, or DNA extracted from either of those sample types. V is pared back by 2 bases and J by 6 bases, with 10 bases lying between the germline termini. The CDR3 contains 14 residues, cysteine and phenylalanine counted. The DNA shown is the 42-base CDR3, in frame from base 1. The germline V gene encodes CDR1 LNHDA and CDR2 SQIVND (reference sequence). This sample was included in a study of blood T cell repertoires in COVID-19 (dated by TCRdb to the early 2020s). Context from the whole study: Samples covering the acute and convalescent phases of COVID-19 were provided by collaborators in the United States, Italy and Spain. The material from the prospective study consisted of cDNA or gDNA derived from T cells, B-cell-depleted T cells, or PBMCs. Deeply sampled blood TCRbeta repertoires from subjects exposed to, actively infected with, or recovered from COVID-19 were included in the dataset. The repertoires were made available in a free public database intended to serve as a resource for research on the immune response to SARS-CoV-2. Samples were obtained from the ongoing ImmuneRACE study (first 160 participants) and from about 1,300 subjects provided by 6 global collaborators. Sample metadata almost always included a de-identified subject ID, COVID-19 status, age in years and sex. HLA class I and class II types, where available, came from metadata supplied by the sample provider rather than from assay-based typing. Here is what the overall study found, with its caveats: Clinical and demographic metadata were provided uncurated, with the amount varying by source and participant.

TCRbeta CDR3 regions were amplified from genomic DNA using the immunoSEQ Assay, a bias-controlled multiplex PCR. On the study's bioinformatics: The number of nucleated cells in each sample was estimated by amplification of reference gene primers within the assay. To quantify the absolute abundance of each unique TCRbeta CDR3 rearrangement, sequence reads were collapsed and filtered. For each sample, productive Simpson clonality was calculated as the square root of Simpson's diversity index over productive rearrangements. Held by TCRdb, this immuneACCESS table contains in-frame sequences only and omits some clones. Under half of the omission traces to an unresolved V gene where checked; the cause of the rest is unknown. Clonal size and the V and J genes are those of that table, whereas D and trimming came from the DNA. The sample has about 300,000 clones on record, about nine tenths of them singletons. The leading ten clones occupy under 8% of the sample.

The receptor's source is a woman between 25 and 40 years old who had recovered from COVID-19. Recombination linked TRBV19 to TRBJ1-4, with TRBD1 perhaps the D gene, on 5 matching bases. The source material was peripheral blood. The nucleotides are TGTGCCAGTAGTATAAAGGCAGGGTATGAAAAACTGTTTTTT. Its amino acids are CASSIKAGYEKLFF.